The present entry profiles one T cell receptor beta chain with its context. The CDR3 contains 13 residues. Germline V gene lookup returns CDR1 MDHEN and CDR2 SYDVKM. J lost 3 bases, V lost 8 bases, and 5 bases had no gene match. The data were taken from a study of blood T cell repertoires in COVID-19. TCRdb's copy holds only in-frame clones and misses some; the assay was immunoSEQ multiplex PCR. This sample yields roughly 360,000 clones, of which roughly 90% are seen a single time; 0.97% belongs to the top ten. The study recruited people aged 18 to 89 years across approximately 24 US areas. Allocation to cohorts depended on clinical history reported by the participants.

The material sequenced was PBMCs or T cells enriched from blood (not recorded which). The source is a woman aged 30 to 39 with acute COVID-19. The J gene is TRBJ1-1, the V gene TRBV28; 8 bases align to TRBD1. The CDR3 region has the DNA TGTGCCAGCGACAGGGGCACCCACACTGAAGCTTTCTTT. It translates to CASDRGTHTEAFF.